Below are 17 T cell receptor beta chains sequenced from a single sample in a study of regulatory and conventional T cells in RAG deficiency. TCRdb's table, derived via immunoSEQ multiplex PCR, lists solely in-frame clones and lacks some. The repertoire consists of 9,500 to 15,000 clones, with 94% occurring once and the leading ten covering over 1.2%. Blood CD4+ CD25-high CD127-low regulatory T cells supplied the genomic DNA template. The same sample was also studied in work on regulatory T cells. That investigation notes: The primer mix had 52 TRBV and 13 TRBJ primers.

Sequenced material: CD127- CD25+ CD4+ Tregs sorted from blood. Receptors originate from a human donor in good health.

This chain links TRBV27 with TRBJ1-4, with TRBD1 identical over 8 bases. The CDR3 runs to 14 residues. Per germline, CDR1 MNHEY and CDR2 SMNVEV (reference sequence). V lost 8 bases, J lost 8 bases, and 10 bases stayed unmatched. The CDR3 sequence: CASGRTGFREKLFF. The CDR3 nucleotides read TGTGCCAGCGGACGGACAGGGTTTAGGGAAAAACTGTTTTTT.

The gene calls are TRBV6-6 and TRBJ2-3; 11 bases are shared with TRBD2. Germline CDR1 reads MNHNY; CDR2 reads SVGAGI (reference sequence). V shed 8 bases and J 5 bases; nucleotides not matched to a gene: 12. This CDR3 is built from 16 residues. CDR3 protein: CASYPPGTSGIDTQYF. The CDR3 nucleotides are TGTGCCAGCTATCCCCCCGGGACTAGCGGCATAGATACGCAGTATTTT.

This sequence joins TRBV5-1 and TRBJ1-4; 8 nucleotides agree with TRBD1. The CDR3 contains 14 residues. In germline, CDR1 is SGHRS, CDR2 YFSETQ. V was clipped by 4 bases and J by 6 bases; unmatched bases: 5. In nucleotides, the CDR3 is TGCGCCAGCAGCCAATGGACAGGGTATGAAAAACTGTTTTTT. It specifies CASSQWTGYEKLFF.

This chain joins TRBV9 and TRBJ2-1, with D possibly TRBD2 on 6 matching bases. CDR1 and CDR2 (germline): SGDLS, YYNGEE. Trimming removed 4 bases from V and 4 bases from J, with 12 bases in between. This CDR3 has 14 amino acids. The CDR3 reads CASSPRDSYNEQFF. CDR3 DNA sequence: TGTGCCAGCAGCCCCCGGGACTCTTACAATGAGCAGTTCTTC.

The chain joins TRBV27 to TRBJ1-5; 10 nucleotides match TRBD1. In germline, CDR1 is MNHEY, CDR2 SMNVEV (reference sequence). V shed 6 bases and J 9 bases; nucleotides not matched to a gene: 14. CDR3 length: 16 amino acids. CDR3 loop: CASSRDRGGPGRPQHF. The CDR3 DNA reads TGTGCCAGCAGCCGGGACAGGGGAGGACCCGGAAGGCCCCAGCATTTT.

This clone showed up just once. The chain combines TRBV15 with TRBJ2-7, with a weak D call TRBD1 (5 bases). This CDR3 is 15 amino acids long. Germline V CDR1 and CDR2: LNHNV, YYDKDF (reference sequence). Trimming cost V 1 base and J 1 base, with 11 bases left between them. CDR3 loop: CATSRGAGPSYEQYF. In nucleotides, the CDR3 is TGTGCCACCAGCAGAGGGGCAGGGCCGTCCTACGAGCAGTACTTC.

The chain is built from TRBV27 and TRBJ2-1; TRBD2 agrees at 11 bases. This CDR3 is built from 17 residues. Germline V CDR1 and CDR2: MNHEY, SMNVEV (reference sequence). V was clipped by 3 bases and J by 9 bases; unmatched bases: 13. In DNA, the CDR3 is TGTGCCAGCAGTTTGGGGGGGGCTAGCGGGGGGTGGGGTGAGCAGTTCTTC. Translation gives CASSLGGASGGWGEQFF.

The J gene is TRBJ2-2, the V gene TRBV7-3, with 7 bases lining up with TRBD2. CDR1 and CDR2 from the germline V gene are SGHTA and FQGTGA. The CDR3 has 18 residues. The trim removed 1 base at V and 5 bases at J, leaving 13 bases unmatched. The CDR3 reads CASSLRSPVGGRTGELFF. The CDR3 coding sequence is TGTGCCAGCAGCTTAAGATCACCGGTGGGGGGGAGAACCGGGGAGCTGTTTTTT.

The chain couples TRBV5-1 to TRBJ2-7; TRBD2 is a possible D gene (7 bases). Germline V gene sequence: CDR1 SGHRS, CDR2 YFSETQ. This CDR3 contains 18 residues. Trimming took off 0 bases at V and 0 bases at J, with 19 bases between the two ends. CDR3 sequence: CASSLARGGGLSSYEQYF. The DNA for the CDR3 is TGCGCCAGCAGCTTGGCCAGGGGCGGGGGCCTTAGCTCCTACGAGCAGTACTTC.

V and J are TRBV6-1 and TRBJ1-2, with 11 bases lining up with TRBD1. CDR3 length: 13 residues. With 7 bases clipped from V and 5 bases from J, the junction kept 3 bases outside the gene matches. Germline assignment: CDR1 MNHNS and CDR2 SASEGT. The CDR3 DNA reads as TGTGCCAGCACTCGGGACAGGGGGTATGGCTACACCTTC. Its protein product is CASTRDRGYGYTF.

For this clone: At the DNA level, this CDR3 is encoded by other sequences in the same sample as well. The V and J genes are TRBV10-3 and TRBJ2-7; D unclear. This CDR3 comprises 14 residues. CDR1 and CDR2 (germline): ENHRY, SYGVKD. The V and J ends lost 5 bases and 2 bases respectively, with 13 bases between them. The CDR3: CAISPRQQAYEQYF. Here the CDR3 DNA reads TGTGCCATCAGTCCCCGCCAGCAGGCCTACGAGCAGTACTTC.

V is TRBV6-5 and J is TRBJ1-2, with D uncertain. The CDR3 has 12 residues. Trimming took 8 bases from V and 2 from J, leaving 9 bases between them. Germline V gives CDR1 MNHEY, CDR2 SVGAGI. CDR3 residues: CASGETNYGYTF. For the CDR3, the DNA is TGTGCCAGCGGAGAAACCAACTATGGCTACACCTTC.

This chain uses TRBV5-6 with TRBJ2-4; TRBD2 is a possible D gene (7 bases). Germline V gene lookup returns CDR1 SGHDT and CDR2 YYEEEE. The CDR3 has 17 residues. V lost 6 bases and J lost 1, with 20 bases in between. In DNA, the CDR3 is TGTGCCAGCACCCCGAGGGGGGGATCAGGGGCCAAAAACATTCAGTACTTC. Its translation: CASTPRGGSGAKNIQYF.

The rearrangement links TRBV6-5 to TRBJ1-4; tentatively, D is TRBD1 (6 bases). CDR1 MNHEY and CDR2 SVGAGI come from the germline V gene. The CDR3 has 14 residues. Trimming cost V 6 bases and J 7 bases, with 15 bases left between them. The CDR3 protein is CASRSWGRGEKLFF. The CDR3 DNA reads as TGTGCCAGCAGATCTTGGGGGCGCGGTGAAAAACTGTTTTTT.

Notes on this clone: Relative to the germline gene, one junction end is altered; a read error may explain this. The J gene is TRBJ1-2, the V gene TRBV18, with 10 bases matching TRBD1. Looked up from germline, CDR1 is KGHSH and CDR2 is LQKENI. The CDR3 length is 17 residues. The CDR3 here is CTSSPLGQGNFNYGYTF. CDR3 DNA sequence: TGTACCAGCTCACCCCTGGGACAGGGGAATTTTAACTATGGCTACACCTTC.

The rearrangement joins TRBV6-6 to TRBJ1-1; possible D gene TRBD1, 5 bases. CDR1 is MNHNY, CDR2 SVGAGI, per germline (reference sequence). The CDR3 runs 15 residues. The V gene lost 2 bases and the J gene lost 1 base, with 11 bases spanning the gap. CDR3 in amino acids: CASSYAERGNTEAFF. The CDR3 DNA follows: TGTGCCAGCAGTTACGCGGAAAGGGGGAACACTGAAGCTTTCTTT.

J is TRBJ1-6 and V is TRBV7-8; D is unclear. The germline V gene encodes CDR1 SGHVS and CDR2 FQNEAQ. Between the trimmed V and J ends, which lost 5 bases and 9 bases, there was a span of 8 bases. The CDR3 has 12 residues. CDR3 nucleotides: TGTGCCAGCAGCCGGTCCGCTTCACCCCTCCACTTT. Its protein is CASSRSASPLHF.